What follows is one T cell receptor beta chain and its context. Its antigen is currently unknown. CDR3 size: 15 residues. V lost 4 bases to trimming and J lost 1 base, with 13 bases between them. Germline CDR1 reads MDHEN; CDR2 reads SYDVKM. The sample is drawn from a study of cytomegalovirus exposure and HLA in healthy donors. Study-wide points: The Asian-associated ancestry cluster reportedly had fewer N-insertions than the approximately 700-donor mean in a later analysis. Clonal expansion was found to be greater in HLA-associated TCR beta chains than in equally common others in a later analysis.

Primers: 60 Vbeta forward and 13 Jbeta reverse. TCRdb's copy holds only in-frame clones and misses some; the assay was immunoSEQ multiplex PCR. The sample includes 150,000 or so clones, around nine tenths of them seen just once. This sequence originates from a woman between 18 and 30 years old in good health and CMV-seronegative. The V gene is TRBV28, the J gene TRBJ1-1; the D gene is possibly TRBD1 (6 bases). Sequenced input: PBMCs. CDR3 bases: TGTGCCAGCAGTTCCCCTACCAGGGGGAACACTGAAGCTTTCTTT. This translates into CASSSPTRGNTEAFF.